The source of this T cell receptor beta chain is a study of molecular identifiers for immune sequencing clone quantification. In the study overall: Replicate experiments took RNA from approximately 22,000 or 94,000 naive CD8 cells, divided it five ways and sequenced four. General study results and limits: Over 99% of CMV-specific effector molecules, but under 1% of naive ones, were in clones above 20 copies.

For naive CD8 T cells, sorting used the CD8+CD4-CCR7+CD45RA+ phenotype. This clonotype was counted ten times or more. Its matching antigen is unknown. The V end lost 4 bases, the J end lost 5 bases, and 14 bases lay between the germline ends. The CDR3 is 14 amino acids. The V gene's germline CDR1 is SNHLY and CDR2 FYNNEI. TCRdb re-analysed the PCR reads in MiXCR, keeping a single row per CDR3 protein. This table has approximately 680,000 distinct CDR3 sequences, 25% appearing once. This rearrangement joins TRBV2 to TRBJ1-1; D gene ambiguous. This TCR was recovered from a human donor in good health. Some libraries in this study had Jurkat cell RNA spiked in. The sample consisted of naive CD8+ T cells from blood, with Jurkat cell RNA spiked in. The subset here: FACS-sorted CD8+CD4-CCR7+CD45RA+ naive T cells. The CDR3, as DNA: TGTGCCAGCAGTGTGAGTGTGGGAGGGACTGAAGCTTTCTTT. Translated: CASSVSVGGTEAFF.